This paragraph covers one T cell receptor (beta chain) sequence. What this receptor recognizes is not known. One base away there is no much larger clone; base qualities are not given. Receptor libraries were prepared by the immunoSEQ multiplex PCR assay. The multiplex PCR relied on a mix of 60 forward primers for TCR Vbeta segments and 13 reverse primers for TCR Jbeta segments. Amplification of the CDR3 region of rearranged TCR beta genes was performed with a multiplex PCR assay on genomic DNA. On the Illumina HiSeq System, the amplified TCR beta libraries were sequenced as 87-base-pair reads. Per the original workflow: A later analysis tallied around 87 million unique TCR beta chains across the 600 to 700 repertoires, and some 12 million of those chains were shared by two or more donors. A nearest-neighbor algorithm error-corrected the raw reads and collapsed the reads into unique sequences, merging closely related sequences to remove PCR and sequencing errors. V, D and J gene segments were assigned by aligning CDR3 sequences to IMGT reference sequences. For a sequence to be retained, a match of at least six nucleotides was required to both a V gene segment and a J gene segment. Rearrangements were called productive when the CDR3 lacked stop codons and stayed in frame with V and J; all others were non-productive. Following IMGT convention, CDR3 was defined as the stretch from the second conserved V-encoded cysteine to the conserved J-encoded phenylalanine. The earlier analysis of 587 of the donors excluded sequences that lacked an unambiguous match to a single V gene segment. In an earlier analysis of several hundred of the donors, V segments were called functional above 56.7% productive rearrangements and were called segregating when the between-donor standard deviation exceeded 5%. A statistical classification framework was built to diagnose cytomegalovirus status from the catalog of TCR beta chain sequences. V and J gene assignment, in a later analysis, came from comparing TCR nucleotide sequences with IMGT/GENE-DB human TR gene sequences. In a later analysis, CDR3 sequences and most-parsimonious VDJ recombination scenarios were assigned using the TCRdist pipeline. In a later analysis, each TCR beta chain was defined by its CDR3 amino acid sequence together with its V-gene family, and reads without a unique V-gene family were excluded. In a later analysis, approximately 590 highly shared, low-generation-probability nucleotide sequences were removed to address suspected cross-contamination and a sequencing artifact. For each public chain, a later analysis derived a clonal expansion index from normalized ranks of inferred template counts within each repertoire. Generation probabilities in a later analysis came from a VDJ recombination model fitted to out-of-frame rearrangements, and those results were checked against IGoR. In a later analysis, TCR-TCR, TCR-HLA and TCR-CMV co-occurrence was scored with hypergeometric tests, and a repertoire-size bias correction was applied to TCR pairs. In a later analysis, false discovery rates were estimated by permuting HLA or CMV assignments 20 times. In a later analysis, co-occurring TCRs were grouped with DBSCAN, and TCRdist sequence similarity was added when clustering was performed within HLA-allele-positive subsets. Co-occurrence clustering excluded repertoires with fewer than 30,000 or more than 120,000 public chains, plus five with anomalous nucleotide sharing. Sourced from immuneACCESS, this table was stored by TCRdb with only in-frame sequences that have V and J called. A share of the clones is absent; for the studies checked, an unresolved V gene accounts for under half, and the remainder has no known explanation. V, J and clone size derive from that table, while D and trimming were established from the DNA sequence. This sample gives approximately 240,000 clones in total; around 89% of them show up just once. The top ten clones comprise 0.95% to 1.1% of the sample.

The entry originates in a study of cytomegalovirus exposure and HLA in healthy donors (dated by TCRdb to about 2017). As for the study more broadly: In an earlier analysis of under 750 of the donors, about 270 Gb of sequence data and roughly 100 million unique TCR beta sequences from 180 million or so T cells were reported. The study profiled the T cell repertoires of fewer than 850 subjects by immunosequencing and related them to cytomegalovirus serostatus. An earlier analysis of more than 450 of the donors used high-throughput TCR beta sequencing to judge whether each TCR beta V gene segment behaved as functional or pseudogenic. The aim of the study was to test whether cataloging public T cell receptors could identify signatures of past pathogen exposure. A handful of DR-DQ haplotypes were handled as single units for association and clustering because linkage in the cohort was strong. Donor age, sex, ethnicity and CMV serostatus were compiled together with the repertoire data. Of the roughly 400 genotyped donors, about 84% fell in the genetic ancestry cluster associated with self-reported Caucasian donors. High-throughput TCR immunosequencing, statistical association of individual TCRs with disease status, and machine learning were combined to predict cytomegalovirus infection status. Among several hundred genotyped donors of the cohort, an average of approximately 240,000 unique TCR beta nucleotide sequences was sequenced per donor, of which about 19% were non-productive. All discovery cohort repertoires had been generated using a single sequencing platform. A later analysis re-examined previously published TCR beta repertoires from several hundred donors and added high-resolution HLA genotyping to investigate patterns of TCR occurrence. HLA typing included class I and class II loci at four-digit resolution. An early release covering more than 500 HLA-typed donors comprised about 320 gigabases of sequencing data and 85 million to 100 million unique TCR sequences. Rather than drawing on any new phenotypic data, the later analysis identified candidate immune exposures from TCR beta sequences and the way those sequences occurred across donors. Genome-wide SNP genotypes for about three fifths of the roughly 670 donors were used in a later genetic analysis, which treated that subset as a discovery cohort. The number of donors typed differed by locus, with 629-630 for A, B, C, DRB1 and DQB1, more than 500 for DQA1, 600 to 610 for DPA1, and some 440 for DPB1. Besides the first cohort of approximately 710 subjects, a separate validation cohort made up of roughly 120 different subjects was used. What the research found in general, with its limitations: Correlated functional status among segregating V segments might reflect linkage disequilibrium, but an unknown experimental factor could not be ruled out. A later analysis found that TCR association rates varied across HLA loci, with DRB1 alleles showing the most associated TCRs and HLA-C alleles the fewest. In this cohort, only TCR beta chains were sequenced, and detectable features were limited by the absence of alpha or paired-chain data. In vitro tests confirmed that a few of the cytomegalovirus-associated TCR beta chains recognize cytomegalovirus antigens. In a later genetic analysis, fewer N-insertions in productive TCRs were reported among donors in an Asian-associated ancestry cluster than the approximately 670-donor mean. For the cohort, immune exposure information was limited to CMV serostatus. While some public TCRs were present in many individuals, most TCR sequences turned up only very rarely across donors. Roughly 17 rarely observed V segments, including chromosome 9 orphons, were excluded from the earlier analysis of several hundred of the donors because counts were too low. A cluster of highly shared sequence variants was judged likely to represent a technical artifact of the sequencing pipeline. Several of the top co-occurrence clusters appeared to be linked to parvovirus B19, influenza, CMV and Epstein-Barr virus, according to a later analysis. The study listed 164 TCR beta chains as associated with cytomegalovirus. Because some donors lacked HLA typing at each locus, the association tests relied only on the typed subset. In both the original and validation cohorts, the classifier was reported to diagnose cytomegalovirus status with high specificity and sensitivity. A later analysis found that HLA-associated TCR beta chains were more clonally expanded and had lower generation probabilities than equally common non-associated chains. V-gene and J-gene trimming of TCR beta chains was associated with a missense DCLRE1C variant in a later genetic analysis, and the association was replicated in an independent cohort. It was suggested by the authors that the approach could potentially be generalized to other disease states and immunological phenotypes. A further reported finding was that TCR beta sequences accurately predicted the HLA-A and HLA-B alleles for most subjects in the first cohort. The 87-base-pair reads could not distinguish some IMGT-functional V segments, including TRBV6-2 and TRBV6-3, so those segments were excluded. According to a later analysis, most CMV-associated TCR beta chains appeared to be HLA-restricted, and the HLA associations seemed to be driven largely by CMV exposure. Assigning TCR associations to individual alleles was difficult when HLA alleles, especially DR and DQ, strongly co-occurred. The presence/absence analyses assumed that sequencing depth was roughly uniform across donors, and that assumption may not be true. In a later analysis, over 15,000 TCR beta sequences were associated with specific HLA alleles at a false discovery rate of 0.05. In an earlier analysis of some 640 of the donors, most TCR beta V segments were observed in productive rearrangements about 87% or about 30% of the time, broadly matching IMGT annotations.

From V the trimming removes 5 bases and from J it removes 4 bases, while the gene matches leave 7 bases of the junction unaccounted for. The germline V gene provides CDR1 SGHVS and CDR2 FQNEAQ. The CDR3 sequence holds 14 residues, the cysteine and phenylalanine included. Kept here is only the CDR3 DNA, which spans 42 bases and is read in frame from base 1. In total, approximately 690 healthy bone marrow donors made up the cohort. All cohort members were sampled while nominally healthy, although unrecorded immune exposures were likely present. The donor was CMV seronegative and belonged to the group of 352 seronegative cohort members. Each donor provided a peripheral blood sample, and peripheral blood mononuclear cells were used for TCR beta sequencing. The Qiagen DNeasy Blood Extraction Kit was used to extract genomic DNA from the blood cell samples.

The sample comprised PBMCs. The V gene is TRBV7-8 and the J gene is TRBJ1-2, with TRBD1 identical over 7 junction bases. The clonotype was recovered from a woman in her late teens or twenties in good health and CMV-seronegative. The CDR3 region: CASSPRDSFYGYTF. The DNA is as follows: TGTGCCAGCAGCCCACGGGACAGTTTCTATGGCTACACCTTC.